This entry lists 32 T cell receptor beta chains sequenced from one sample in a study of blood T cell repertoires in COVID-19. The method was immunoSEQ multiplex PCR; TCRdb's version includes in-frame clones alone and lacks a portion of them. The repertoire holds 55,000 to 65,000 clones, with approximately 87% as singletons. Sequenced sample: peripheral blood. These receptors were taken from a man aged 60 to 75 with active or convalescent COVID-19.

This clone was seen once. This chain uses TRBV7-9 with TRBJ2-1, with no clear D. The CDR3 totals 12 residues. V was clipped by 4 bases and J by 5 bases, with 6 bases between them. The germline V gene has CDR1 SEHNR and CDR2 FQNEAQ (reference sequence). Here the CDR3 reads CASSSSDNEQFF. Written as DNA, the CDR3 is TGTGCCAGCAGCTCCTCTGACAATGAGCAGTTCTTC.

Only a few counts were recorded for this clone. V gene TRBV2 combines with J gene TRBJ2-5, with D perhaps matching TRBD1 (6 bases). V lost 4 bases and J lost 5, with 14 bases in between. This CDR3 has 14 residues. Looked up from germline, CDR1 is SNHLY and CDR2 is FYNNEI. The CDR3 here is CASSVLRGSETQYF. In DNA form, the CDR3 reads TGTGCCAGCAGTGTGTTAAGGGGGTCTGAGACCCAGTACTTC.

The chain recombines TRBV2 with TRBJ2-3; TRBD2 aligns across 9 bases. This CDR3 has 14 residues. CDR1 is SNHLY, CDR2 FYNNEI, per germline. V lost 10 bases, J lost 4 bases, and 9 bases stayed unmatched. CDR3 DNA: TGTGCCACCAAGCGGGAGGAGGGGGCAGATACGCAGTATTTT. This translates into CATKREEGADTQYF.

The sample holds one count of this clone. The CDR3 DNA sequence: TGTGCCAGCTCATCCCCCGGCACAGATACGCAGTATTTT. Protein product: CASSSPGTDTQYF. The chain combines TRBV18 with TRBJ2-3, with unresolved D. The CDR3 totals 13 residues. V lost 5 bases and J lost 1, with 7 bases in between. Germline CDR1 reads KGHSH; CDR2 reads LQKENI.

The chain uses TRBV14 and TRBJ2-1, with 12 bases matching TRBD2. Germline values: CDR1 SGHDN, CDR2 FVKESK. The CDR3 extends over 16 amino acids. The V segment lost 2 bases and the J segment 7 bases; nucleotides outside the gene matches: 6. CDR3 bases: TGTGCCAGCAGCCAAATTACTAGCGGGAGGCCAAATGAGCAGTTCTTC. Translated: CASSQITSGRPNEQFF.

This clone showed up just once. J is TRBJ2-3 and V is TRBV28, with unresolved D. Germline CDR1 and CDR2: MDHEN and SYDVKM. The CDR3 loop spans 14 amino acids. Trimming left V 7 bases short and J 0 bases short, with 11 bases between. CDR3: CASTYPGSTDTQYF. The CDR3 region has the DNA TGTGCCAGCACCTACCCCGGGAGCACAGATACGCAGTATTTT.

This clone occurred once. The chain combines TRBV2 with TRBJ1-6; 9 nucleotides line up with TRBD1. In germline, CDR1 is SNHLY, CDR2 FYNNEI. The CDR3 contains 16 residues. V lost 2 bases and J lost 7; bases outside the gene matches: 6. CDR3 residues: CASSELGGQGNSPLHF. The CDR3 DNA is TGTGCCAGCAGTGAATTGGGTGGACAGGGGAATTCACCCCTCCACTTT. Full variable domain (outside the CDR3, taken from reference TRBV2 and TRBJ1-6): EPEVTQTPSHQVTQMGQEVILRCVPISNHLYFYWYRQILGQKVEFLVSFYNNEISEKSEIFDDQFSVERPDGSNFTLKIRSTKLEDSAMYFCASSELGGQGNSPLHFGNGTRLTVT.

The CDR3 sequence: CASSFGQAFRQETQYF. Written as DNA, the CDR3 is TGTGCCAGCAGCTTCGGACAGGCCTTTCGACAGGAGACCCAGTACTTC. This chain joins TRBV5-4 and TRBJ2-5; 7 positions agree with TRBD1. Per the germline V gene, CDR1 is SGHNT and CDR2 is YYREEE (reference sequence). V shed 2 bases and J 5 bases; nucleotides not matched to a gene: 12. The CDR3 contains 16 residues.

The chain has TRBV6-4 and TRBJ1-1; 7 bases agree with TRBD1. The junction had 3 bases not matched to a gene; V was cut back by 1 base and J by 4 bases. The CDR3 loop spans 14 amino acids. Germline loops: CDR1 MRHNA, CDR2 SNTAGT. This CDR3 is CASSDLNRGTEAFF. The CDR3 DNA reads as TGTGCCAGCAGTGACTTAAACAGGGGCACTGAAGCTTTCTTT.

The rearrangement joins TRBV5-6 to TRBJ2-7; 14 bases match TRBD2. V lost 3 bases, J lost 4 bases, and 6 bases stayed unmatched. Germline loops: CDR1 SGHDT, CDR2 YYEEEE. The CDR3 totals 16 residues. The CDR3 DNA reads as TGTGCCAGCAGCTCTCGGACTAGCGGGAGGATATACGAGCAGTACTTC. Amino acid sequence: CASSSRTSGRIYEQYF.

The V and J genes are TRBV7-6 and TRBJ2-5; 11 bases match TRBD2. Germline V lookup: CDR1 SGHVS, CDR2 FNYEAQ. Germline trimming cut 1 base from V and 2 bases from J; bases unmatched to any gene: 6. There are 17 residues in the CDR3. CDR3 sequence: CASSLGATSGGQETQYF. The CDR3 nucleotides are TGTGCCAGCAGCTTAGGGGCTACTAGCGGGGGACAAGAGACCCAGTACTTC.

This chain connects TRBV7-9 to TRBJ1-1; 12 bases align to TRBD1. This CDR3 is 17 amino acids long. V lost 3 bases, J lost 1 base, and 6 bases stayed unmatched. Germline CDR1 SEHNR, CDR2 FQNEAQ (reference sequence). The CDR3 DNA reads TGTGCCAGCAGCTTGGGGGACAGGGGGCTGGGGAACACTGAAGCTTTCTTT. It specifies CASSLGDRGLGNTEAFF.

V gene TRBV29-1 combines with J gene TRBJ2-1; tentatively, D is TRBD2 (7 bases). V lost 1 base and J 11 bases, leaving 24 bases between the germline ends. The length of the CDR3 is 16 residues. From germline, CDR1 is SQVTM and CDR2 ANQGSEA. The CDR3 region is CSVEVGGGREYEKQFF. For the CDR3, the DNA is TGCAGCGTTGAAGTCGGAGGGGGGAGGGAATATGAAAAGCAGTTCTTC.

The chain links TRBV19 to TRBJ2-3; 11 bases line up with TRBD2. J was trimmed by 2 bases and V by 7 bases; bases with no gene match: 5. Germline values: CDR1 LNHDA, CDR2 SQIVND (reference sequence). The CDR3 spans 15 residues. This CDR3 is CASTPLAGDTDTQYF. The CDR3 DNA reads TGTGCCAGTACCCCACTAGCGGGGGACACAGATACGCAGTATTTT.

This sequence joins TRBV30 and TRBJ1-4; the match to TRBD1 covers 8 bases. Germline V CDR1 and CDR2: GTSNPN, SVGIG (reference sequence). V lost 2 bases, J lost 6 bases, and 5 bases stayed unmatched. The CDR3 consists of 14 residues. CDR3 region: CAWSFQGADEKLFF. In nucleotides, the CDR3 is TGTGCCTGGAGTTTCCAGGGGGCGGATGAAAAACTGTTTTTT.

The chain employs TRBV7-2 and TRBJ1-2, with D maybe TRBD1 (5 bases). The V and J ends lost 1 base and 5 bases respectively, with 14 bases between them. Germline loops: CDR1 SGHTA, CDR2 FQGNSA. CDR3 length: 15 amino acids. The CDR3 DNA is TGTGCCAGCAGCTTAGATAGGGGCGGAGAATATGGCTACACCTTC. Translated: CASSLDRGGEYGYTF.

The J gene is TRBJ1-6, the V gene TRBV3-1 (or the pseudogene TRBV3-2); D is ambiguous. CDR1 and CDR2 (germline): LGHDT, YNNKEL (reference sequence). The CDR3 consists of 17 residues. V was trimmed by 4 bases and J by 6 bases, leaving 19 bases between them. CDR3 nucleotide sequence: TGTGCCAGCAGCCCCGGCGGTCGGAGCAGCTTTAATTCACCCCTCCACTTT. Its protein product is CASSPGGRSSFNSPLHF.

The chain uses TRBV18 and TRBJ2-3, with D perhaps matching TRBD1 (6 bases). CDR1 and CDR2 from the germline V gene are KGHSH and LQKENI. This CDR3 contains 15 residues. Deletions cut 5 bases from V and 3 bases from J, with 15 bases between. The CDR3 is CASSTLQGGTDTQYF. The DNA for the CDR3 is TGTGCCAGCTCAACGTTACAGGGTGGGACAGATACGCAGTATTTT.

The rearrangement links TRBV4-3 to TRBJ1-1; the match to TRBD1 covers 7 bases. V lost 0 bases and J lost 5; bases outside the gene matches: 3. Germline CDR1 reads LGHNA; CDR2 reads YSLEER. This CDR3 is 14 amino acids long. CDR3 protein: CASSQETGWTEAFF. The CDR3 nucleotides read TGCGCCAGCAGCCAAGAGACAGGGTGGACTGAAGCTTTCTTT.

This chain joins TRBV6-6 and TRBJ1-5, with 7 bases fitting TRBD1. The ends lost 6 bases at V and 1 base at J; junction bases unmatched: 3. This CDR3 spans 14 amino acids. Germline CDR1 MNHNY, CDR2 SVGAGI (reference sequence). The CDR3 here is CASSDRASNQPQHF. The CDR3 coding sequence is TGTGCCAGCAGCGACAGGGCGAGCAATCAGCCCCAGCATTTT.

This chain links TRBV27 with TRBJ2-1; 7 bases are a match to TRBD1. The germline V gene has CDR1 MNHEY and CDR2 SMNVEV (reference sequence). This CDR3 has 13 amino acids. V lost 5 bases and J lost 8; bases outside the gene matches: 6. Here the CDR3 DNA reads TGTGCCAGCAGTCTACAGGGGCCCCATGAGCAGTTCTTC. This codes for CASSLQGPHEQFF.

The CDR3 DNA follows: TGCGCCAGCAGCTTGGCCACTAGCGGGAGAACAGATACGCAGTATTTT. It codes for CASSLATSGRTDTQYF. V and J are TRBV5-1 and TRBJ2-3; the match to TRBD2 covers 11 bases. Germline V gives CDR1 SGHRS, CDR2 YFSETQ. The J segment lost 3 bases and the V segment lost 0 bases, leaving 3 bases of the junction unmatched. The CDR3 length is 16 residues.

J is TRBJ2-7 and V is TRBV18; 8 nucleotides agree with TRBD1. Per the germline V gene, CDR1 is KGHSH and CDR2 is LQKENI. The CDR3 has 16 amino acids. V was pared by 6 bases and J by 3 bases, with 13 bases of the junction left unmatched. CDR3 loop: CASSIARTGTSYEQYF. The CDR3 coding sequence is TGTGCCAGCTCCATCGCCCGGACAGGGACGAGCTACGAGCAGTACTTC.

This chain connects TRBV19 to TRBJ2-3, with 7 bases matching TRBD1. This CDR3 region has 15 residues. The V and J ends lost 5 bases and 0 bases, in that order; junction bases with no gene match: 5. CDR1 is LNHDA and CDR2 is SQIVND in the germline V gene (reference sequence). For the CDR3, the DNA is TGTGCCAGTAGTCCCGGGACAGCCAGCACAGATACGCAGTATTTT. Translating it yields CASSPGTASTDTQYF.

The V call is TRBV5-5, the J call TRBJ1-6; the match to TRBD1 covers 7 bases. The CDR3 extends over 14 amino acids. With V trimmed by 5 bases and J by 8 bases, 7 bases remained unmatched. Germline lookup yields CDR1 SGHKS and CDR2 YYEKEE (reference sequence). The CDR3 DNA reads as TGTGCCAGCAGTCGACAGGGTCCGGATTCACCCCTCCACTTT. Translation: CASSRQGPDSPLHF.

This chain links TRBV12-3 or TRBV12-4 with TRBJ1-1; D is possibly TRBD1 (5 bases). The CDR3 totals 13 residues. Trimming took 6 bases from V and 4 from J, leaving 12 bases between them. CDR3 in DNA: TGTGCCAGCAGAACGGGAGGGGCCACTGAAGCTTTCTTT. The encoded protein is CASRTGGATEAFF.

The chain recombines TRBV7-5 with TRBJ2-3; the tabulated D call, TRBD1, remains unverified against the DNA. TRBV7-5 counts as a pseudogene. The CDR3 is 12 amino acids. The CDR3 region is CVRSQMTDTQYF. CDR3 DNA: TGTGTCAGAAGCCAAATGACAGATACGCAGTATTTT.

This chain links TRBV7-6 with TRBJ2-5; 14 bases are a match to TRBD2. Looked up from germline, CDR1 is SGHVS and CDR2 is FNYEAQ. V dropped 5 bases and J dropped 2; count of bases not matched to a gene: 7. This CDR3 has 17 amino acids. The CDR3 DNA follows: TGTGCCAGCAGCAACGGGACTAGCGGGAGACTTCAAGAGACCCAGTACTTC. It yields the protein CASSNGTSGRLQETQYF.

The J gene is TRBJ1-2, the V gene TRBV10-3; D is ambiguous. V lost 6 bases to trimming and J lost 0 bases, with 11 bases between them. Germline assignment: CDR1 ENHRY and CDR2 SYGVKD. The CDR3 runs 14 residues. The CDR3 region has the DNA TGTGCCATCAGCGCCCCAGGTTCTAACTATGGCTACACCTTC. This sequence encodes CAISAPGSNYGYTF.

The chain recombines TRBV4-3 with TRBJ2-6, with D hard to call. Germline V lookup: CDR1 LGHNA, CDR2 YSLEER. Trimming shortened V by 2 bases and J by 0 bases, and 8 bases separated the two germline ends. This CDR3 is built from 16 residues. The CDR3 nucleotides read TGCGCCAGCAGCCAAACGCAGTCCTCTGGGGCCAACGTCCTGACTTTC. Amino acid sequence: CASSQTQSSGANVLTF.

The CDR3 reads CASSLAGSFHEQFF. In DNA, the CDR3 is TGTGCCAGCAGCCTAGCGGGAAGTTTTCATGAGCAGTTCTTC. V and J are TRBV3-1 (or the pseudogene TRBV3-2) and TRBJ2-1, with 8 bases identical to TRBD2. The CDR3 is made up of 14 amino acids. J lost 8 bases, V lost 4 bases, and 7 bases had no gene match. Per the germline V gene, CDR1 is LGHDT and CDR2 is YNNKEL (reference sequence).

This clone appeared a single time. The gene calls are TRBV29-1 and TRBJ1-1, with D tentatively TRBD1 (5 bases). Trimming took 3 bases from V and 5 from J, leaving 13 bases between them. CDR1 SQVTM and CDR2 ANQGSEA come from the germline V gene. The CDR3 runs 13 residues. CDR3 protein: CSVEEVGGTEAFF. Here the CDR3 DNA reads TGCAGCGTTGAGGAAGTCGGGGGGACTGAAGCTTTCTTT.